Listed below are T cell receptor beta chains from one sample, sequenced in a study of patients and donors after allogeneic stem cell transplantation. One entry per CDR3 protein results from TCRdb running MiXCR on the RT-PCR reads. In the table there are fewer than 250,000 distinct CDR3 sequences, about 14% of which are singletons. Sequencing input: blood, either unsorted or a sorted T cell fraction (not recorded which). The receptors stem from a human donor who was either an allogeneic HSCT recipient or a stem cell or donor lymphocyte infusion donor (not recorded which). It is not recorded whose cells these are; they may come from a transplant donor. CDR3s include the opening cysteine and the closing phenylalanine or tryptophan. The D gene is left open where the match is weak. Size tells how often a clone was seen (once, few, many) or the class of an expanded clone, and some rows leave it out.

TRBD1	NA	TRBV5-4	TRBJ1-2	CASSGTVKGYTF	TGTGCCAGCAGCGGGACAGTAAAGGGCTACACCTTC
NA	NA	TRBV6-5	TRBJ2-7	CASSYIGRSNEQYF	TGTGCCAGCAGTTACATCGGCCGATCGAACGAGCAGTACTTC
TRBD1	few	TRBV10-2	TRBJ1-6	CASLPGQGISPLHF	TGCGCCAGCCTCCCGGGACAGGGAATATCACCCCTCCACTTT
TRBD1	many	TRBV29-1	TRBJ2-1	CSVGRGQGMNEQFF	TGCAGCGTTGGACGGGGACAGGGGATGAATGAGCAGTTCTTC
NA	NA	TRBV14	TRBJ2-5	CASSPTTPGAQYF	TGTGCCAGCAGCCCTACCACTCCTGGAGCCCAGTACTTC
NA	many	TRBV3-1	TRBJ2-7	CASSQGGRVANEQYF	TGTGCCAGCAGCCAAGGAGGGAGAGTCGCTAACGAGCAGTACTTC
NA	NA	TRBV23-1	TRBJ2-1	CASSHVEGAYNEQFF	TGCGCCAGCAGTCATGTGGAGGGGGCCTACAATGAGCAGTTCTTC
NA	NA	TRBV6-4	TRBJ1-5	CASSLDRNQPQHF	TGTGCCAGCAGTCTCGACAGAAATCAGCCCCAGCATTTT
NA	few	TRBV29-1	TRBJ1-1	CSAREGANTEAFF	TGCAGCGCAAGGGAAGGGGCGAACACTGAAGCTTTCTTT
TRBD2	NA	TRBV19	TRBJ2-3	CASSIGLAGDTQYF	TGTGCCAGTAGTATAGGTCTAGCGGGAGATACGCAGTATTTT
TRBD2	few	TRBV7-9	TRBJ2-2	CASSSRGRGDTGELFF	TGTGCCAGCAGCTCACGGGGACGGGGGGACACCGGGGAGCTGTTTTTT
NA	NA	TRBV20-1	TRBJ1-1	CSASIPGKDTEAFF	TGCAGTGCTAGCATCCCGGGGAAGGACACTGAAGCTTTCTTT
TRBD2	many	TRBV5-1	TRBJ2-1	CASSIPSGGATEQFF	TGCGCCAGCAGCATACCTAGCGGGGGGGCCACTGAGCAGTTCTTC
NA	many	TRBV7-3	TRBJ1-1	CASSLSPMNTEAFF	TGTGCCAGCAGCTTATCCCCCATGAACACTGAAGCTTTCTTT
TRBD1	few	TRBV7-2	TRBJ2-7	CASSRRTGEYEQYF	TGTGCCAGCAGCCGCAGGACAGGGGAGTACGAGCAGTACTTC
TRBD1	many	TRBV11-2	TRBJ1-6	CASSLTGLSPLHF	TGTGCCAGCAGCTTGACAGGGTTGTCACCCCTCCACTTT
NA	many	TRBV5-1	TRBJ1-1	CASSALWGGRMNTEAFF	TGCGCCAGCAGCGCCTTATGGGGGGGCAGGATGAACACTGAAGCTTTCTTT
TRBD1	few	TRBV5-4	TRBJ2-7	CASSPRQGVYEQYF	TGTGCCAGCAGCCCCCGACAGGGGGTGTACGAGCAGTACTTC
NA	NA	TRBV16	TRBJ1-1	CASSQSKMGTEAFF	TGTGCCAGCAGCCAATCGAAGATGGGGACTGAAGCTTTCTTT
NA	many	TRBV20-1	TRBJ2-5	CSAIRFQETQYF	TGCAGTGCTATTAGGTTCCAAGAGACCCAGTACTTC
NA	NA	TRBV10-3	TRBJ2-7	CAISESSGRSEQYF	TGTGCCATCAGTGAGTCGTCAGGCCGAAGCGAGCAGTACTTC
TRBD2	few	TRBV3-1	TRBJ2-1	CASSPTSGRSGEQFF	TGTGCCAGCAGCCCAACTAGCGGGAGAAGTGGTGAGCAGTTCTTC
NA	many	TRBV11-3	TRBJ2-2	CASSLVPASGELFF	TGTGCCAGCAGCTTAGTTCCTGCCTCCGGGGAGCTGTTTTTT
TRBD2	few	TRBV4-2	TRBJ2-1	CASSQDIRTSGRDEQFF	TGTGCCAGCAGCCAAGATATCCGTACTAGCGGGAGGGATGAGCAGTTCTTC
NA	many	TRBV21-1	TRBJ1-1	CASSKKRLGRVGDTEAFF	TGTGCCAGCAGCAAAAAAAGACTTGGCCGGGTGGGGGACACTGAAGCTTTCTTT
NA	few	TRBV7-9	TRBJ1-5	CASSRGRDQPQHF	TGTGCCAGCAGCCGCGGGAGGGATCAGCCCCAGCATTTT
TRBD2	NA	TRBV2	TRBJ2-5	CASRRDLAGGRETQYF	TGTGCCAGCAGGAGGGACCTAGCGGGGGGGCGGGAGACCCAGTACTTC
TRBD1	NA	TRBV20-1	TRBJ2-5	CSARNTGGLETQYF	TGCAGTGCTAGAAATACAGGGGGCTTAGAGACCCAGTACTTC
NA	NA	TRBV20-1	TRBJ1-5	CSASGRADQPQHF	TGCAGTGCTAGCGGCAGGGCCGATCAGCCCCAGCATTTT
TRBD1	NA	TRBV10-3	TRBJ1-2	CAISYSTGAGYTF	TGTGCCATCAGTTACTCGACAGGGGCTGGCTACACCTTC
NA	many	TRBV5-1	TRBJ2-3	CASSFWGSDTQYF	TGCGCCAGCAGCTTCTGGGGGTCAGATACGCAGTATTTT